The T cell receptor (beta chain) described here comes from a study of T cells in Graves' hyperthyroidism and ophthalmopathy. Amplified regions were TCR beta CDR3 sequences from RNA transcripts. In the first-round RT-PCR of the TCR CDR3, the HTBI primer set was used. MiXCR, applied by TCRdb to the multiplex PCR reads, yields one record per CDR3 protein. The data contain a few hundred thousand distinct CDR3 sequences, 15% to 18% of them singletons. Study conclusions and caveats: In validation, the model predicted ophthalmopathy. These predictions came a median approximately 6.5 months before onset. Most thyroid-expanded clonotypes above 0.001 were also found in blood.

Roughly 10 ml of fresh peripheral blood supplied the PBMCs. This CDR3 region has 17 residues. V lost 2 bases and J lost 7, with 21 bases in between. Per germline, CDR1 MNHEY and CDR2 SVGEGT. Concerning this clonotype itself: Antigen unknown.

The TCR comes from a woman in her 30s with Graves' hyperthyroidism. This chain connects TRBV6-2 or TRBV6-3 to TRBJ2-1; tentative D call: TRBD1 (6 bases). The material sequenced was blood. The DNA for the CDR3 is TGTGCCAGCAGTTACGCCCCTCAAAGACAGGCCCGGAATGAGCAGTTCTTC. As protein: CASSYAPQRQARNEQFF.